These 20 T cell receptor beta chains were all obtained from the same sample, sequenced in a study of blood T cell repertoires in COVID-19. Assay used: immunoSEQ multiplex PCR; TCRdb lists only in-frame clones, some missing. The sample carries 300,000 to 450,000 clones, roughly 87% recorded once. Source material: PBMCs or T cells enriched from blood (not recorded which). These receptors were taken from a woman aged 25 to 39 who had recovered from COVID-19.

V gene TRBV19 combines with J gene TRBJ2-7, with a weak D call TRBD2 (5 bases). This CDR3 has 15 amino acids. The V end was cut by 10 bases, the J end by 2 bases, with 21 bases between. Germline V CDR1 and CDR2: LNHDA, SQIVND (reference sequence). The CDR3 nucleotides are TGTGCCACCTCCCCGGCCGGGGTCCCGGCCTACGAGCAGTACTTC. Its protein is CATSPAGVPAYEQYF.

V is TRBV7-9 and J is TRBJ2-2; TRBD2 aligns across 8 bases. Germline trimming cut 4 bases from V and 2 bases from J; bases unmatched to any gene: 15. The V gene's germline CDR1 is SEHNR and CDR2 FQNEAQ (reference sequence). The CDR3 has 19 residues. The CDR3 DNA is TGTGCCAGCAGCTCGGGTCGAAGCGGGGGTACCCGAAACACCGGGGAGCTGTTTTTT. Encoded protein: CASSSGRSGGTRNTGELFF. The full variable domain, in which reference TRBV7-9 and TRBJ2-2 provide the parts outside the CDR3, is DTGVSQNPRHKITKRGQNVTFRCDPISEHNRLYWYRQTLGQGPEFLTYFQNEAQLEKSRLLSDRFSAERPKGSFSTLEIQRTEQGDSAMYLCASSSGRSGGTRNTGELFFGEGSRLTVL.

On this clone: In the same sample, other DNA sequences code for this CDR3. The genes are TRBV18 and TRBJ1-2; 11 nucleotides align to TRBD1. CDR1 is KGHSH and CDR2 is LQKENI in the germline V gene. The CDR3 covers 14 residues. V lost 1 base, J lost 6 bases, and 1 base stayed unmatched. CDR3 protein: CASSPQGQGDGYTF. The CDR3 bases are TGTGCCAGCTCACCACAGGGACAGGGGGATGGCTACACCTTC.

The CDR3 sequence: CAIRREQGPYEQYF. CDR3 DNA sequence: TGTGCCATCAGGAGGGAACAGGGGCCCTACGAGCAGTACTTC. The J gene is TRBJ2-7, the V gene TRBV10-3, with 7 bases matching TRBD1. V dropped 6 bases and J dropped 2; count of bases not matched to a gene: 7. The germline V gene encodes CDR1 ENHRY and CDR2 SYGVKD. The CDR3 sequence is 14 residues long.

The rearrangement joins TRBV29-1 to TRBJ2-7; 7 bases fit TRBD1. Germline assignment: CDR1 SQVTM and CDR2 ANQGSEA. This CDR3 spans 11 amino acids. V dropped 5 bases and J dropped 5; count of bases not matched to a gene: 3. The chain's CDR3 is CSVTDRNEQYF. In DNA form, the CDR3 reads TGCAGCGTTACGGACAGGAACGAGCAGTACTTC.

The chain carries TRBV7-8 and TRBJ1-4; D might be TRBD1 (5 bases). Germline V gives CDR1 SGHVS, CDR2 FQNEAQ. This CDR3 contains 14 residues. The V gene lost 6 bases and the J gene lost 7 bases, with 15 bases spanning the gap. The CDR3 bases are TGTGCCAGCAGTCAGGGCCGGCAGGGTGAAAAACTGTTTTTT. This encodes CASSQGRQGEKLFF. Using reference TRBV7-8 and TRBJ1-4 for the parts outside the CDR3, the full variable domain is GAGVSQSPRYKVAKRGQDVALRCDPISGHVSLFWYQQALGQGPEFLTYFQNEAQLDKSGLPSDRFFAERPEGSVSTLKIQRTQQEDSAVYLCASSQGRQGEKLFFGSGTQLSVL.

Concerning this clone itself: Distinct nucleotide sequences in the sample also encode this CDR3. The V gene is TRBV5-1, the J gene TRBJ1-2; the D gene is possibly TRBD1 (5 bases). V was clipped by 0 bases and J by 4 bases, with 7 bases between them. Germline V lookup: CDR1 SGHRS, CDR2 YFSETQ. The CDR3 runs 13 residues. CDR3 sequence reads: CASSLVQAYGYTF. The CDR3 coding sequence is TGCGCCAGCAGCTTGGTACAGGCCTATGGCTACACCTTC.

This chain joins TRBV9 and TRBJ2-7; perhaps TRBD1 as D (5 bases). CDR1 is SGDLS and CDR2 is YYNGEE in the germline V gene. The CDR3 length is 14 residues. V was pared by 0 bases and J by 4 bases, with 11 bases between. CDR3 sequence reads: CASSVVNRTYEQYF. The CDR3 coding sequence is TGTGCCAGCAGCGTAGTAAACAGGACGTACGAGCAGTACTTC.

CDR3 sequence: CASSKTGGTNTGELFF. The CDR3 coding sequence is TGTGCCAGCAGCAAGACAGGGGGAACGAACACCGGGGAGCTGTTTTTT. This chain joins TRBV7-9 and TRBJ2-2, with 9 bases aligning to TRBD1. CDR1 is SEHNR and CDR2 is FQNEAQ in the germline V gene (reference sequence). V dropped 5 bases and J dropped 0; count of bases not matched to a gene: 4. CDR3 length: 16 residues.

The chain uses TRBV19 and TRBJ2-7, with TRBD1 matching 11 bases. Trimming took 8 bases from V and 2 from J; bases not matched to a gene: 5. The CDR3 sequence is 14 residues long. Germline V gene lookup returns CDR1 LNHDA and CDR2 SQIVND (reference sequence). The CDR3 protein is CASHPGQGAYEQYF. CDR3 coding DNA: TGTGCCAGTCACCCGGGACAGGGGGCCTACGAGCAGTACTTC. The whole variable domain, remainder taken from reference TRBV19 and TRBJ2-7, is DGGITQSPKYLFRKEGQNVTLSCEQNLNHDAMYWYRQDPGQGLRLIYYSQIVNDFQKGDIAEGYSVSREKKESFPLTVTSAQKNPTAFYLCASHPGQGAYEQYFGPGTRLTVT.

V is TRBV2 and J is TRBJ2-2; no definite D call. CDR1 is SNHLY, CDR2 FYNNEI, per germline. The CDR3 runs to 15 residues. Trimming removed 7 bases from V and 1 base from J, with 13 bases in between. CDR3 in amino acids: CASNFDGGNTGELFF. DNA for the CDR3: TGTGCCAGCAATTTTGATGGCGGGAACACCGGGGAGCTGTTTTTT.

This clone was seen a handful of times. This chain links TRBV11-3 with TRBJ2-1, with D perhaps matching TRBD2 (5 bases). V lost 1 base and J lost 1, with 5 bases in between. Germline CDR1 and CDR2: SGHNT and YENEEA. CDR3 size: 14 residues. The CDR3 nucleotides read TGTGCCAGCAGCTTAGCGGGGTCCTACAATGAGCAGTTCTTC. Protein product: CASSLAGSYNEQFF.

The V call is TRBV11-2, the J call TRBJ2-7; 8 bases line up with TRBD2. The V and J ends lost 3 bases and 7 bases, in that order; junction bases with no gene match: 5. CDR3 length: 13 amino acids. Germline V gene sequence: CDR1 SGHAT, CDR2 FQNNGV. The CDR3 reads CASSFAGGWEQYF. The CDR3 DNA reads as TGTGCCAGCAGCTTCGCGGGGGGCTGGGAGCAGTACTTC.

This clone was observed once. The chain recombines TRBV18 with TRBJ1-6, with 8 bases identical to TRBD1. Germline assignment: CDR1 KGHSH and CDR2 LQKENI. The V segment lost 3 bases and the J segment 10 bases; nucleotides outside the gene matches: 5. The CDR3 consists of 14 residues. CDR3 sequence reads: CASSPGQGKSPLHF. The CDR3 nucleotides are TGTGCCAGCTCACCCGGACAGGGAAAATCACCCCTCCACTTT. The whole variable domain, filled in from reference TRBV18 and TRBJ1-6, reads NAGVMQNPRHLVRRRGQEARLRCSPMKGHSHVYWYRQLPEEGLKFMVYLQKENIIDESGMPKERFSAEFPKEGPSILRIQQVVRGDSAAYFCASSPGQGKSPLHFGNGTRLTVT.

This clone showed up just once. The chain uses TRBV5-6 and TRBJ2-3; D is possibly TRBD2 (6 bases). The CDR3 has 16 residues. V gave up 0 bases and J gave up 2 bases, with 13 bases separating them. Germline lookup yields CDR1 SGHDT and CDR2 YYEEEE. The CDR3, as DNA: TGTGCCAGCAGCTTGGGGGGTAGCGGTTTCACAGATACGCAGTATTTT. It encodes CASSLGGSGFTDTQYF.

The chain employs TRBV7-9 and TRBJ1-2; TRBD1 agrees at 8 bases. Unmatched junction bases numbered 9, after V lost 3 bases and J lost 0 bases. The CDR3 contains 17 residues. The germline gives CDR1 SEHNR, CDR2 FQNEAQ (reference sequence). CDR3 coding DNA: TGTGCCAGCAGCTTGGGACAGGAGCAGATAACTAACTATGGCTACACCTTC. Translated: CASSLGQEQITNYGYTF.

The gene calls are TRBV5-1 and TRBJ1-1; D possibly corresponds to TRBD1 (5 bases). Germline V gene data show CDR1 as SGHRS and CDR2 as YFSETQ. The CDR3 is made up of 13 amino acids. Trimming removed 2 bases at V and 8 bases at J, with 13 bases between. The CDR3: CASSLGPGSEAFF. CDR3 in DNA: TGCGCCAGCAGCTTAGGCCCAGGGTCCGAAGCTTTCTTT.

This chain links TRBV12-5 with TRBJ1-5, with D possibly TRBD1 on 5 matching bases. V was clipped by 3 bases and J by 6 bases, with 12 bases between them. Germline assignment: CDR1 LGHNT and CDR2 FRNRAP. The CDR3 is 14 amino acids. Here the CDR3 DNA reads TGTGCTAGTGGTTTTCAGGGCCCAAGTCAGCCCCAGCATTTT. Encoded protein: CASGFQGPSQPQHF.

The chain is built from TRBV29-1 and TRBJ2-7, with TRBD1 matching 10 bases. The CDR3 covers 12 residues. The V and J ends lost 3 bases and 7 bases, in that order; junction bases with no gene match: 3. Germline V gene lookup returns CDR1 SQVTM and CDR2 ANQGSEA. DNA for the CDR3: TGCAGCGTTGAGACAGGGGGCTGGGAGCAGTACTTC. It encodes CSVETGGWEQYF.

The chain recombines TRBV9 with TRBJ2-2, with D maybe TRBD1 (5 bases). CDR3 length: 15 residues. Germline-derived CDR1 and CDR2 are SGDLS and YYNGEE. V was cut by 0 bases and J by 8 bases, with 14 bases left in between. DNA of the CDR3: TGTGCCAGCAGCGTAGAGGTCAGGGATACGGGGGAGCTGTTTTTT. This gives the protein CASSVEVRDTGELFF.